This TCR beta chain was obtained from a study of shared clonotypes between healthy human individuals. Study results and caveats: A generally larger estimated richness was seen in naive subsets than in memory subsets.

As for this clone: Its antigen is undetermined.

V lost 6 bases and J 5 bases, leaving 13 bases between the germline ends. The germline V gene encodes CDR1 ENHRY and CDR2 SYGVKD. The CDR3 spans 13 residues. The repertoire was sequenced with immunoSEQ multiplex PCR; TCRdb's copy has only in-frame clones and lacks some. In the table there are 2 million to 2.5 million clones, about nine tenths of which are singletons. This sequence was found in a man aged 18-30 years in good health. Some clones in this sample may be carry-over from other donors' samples. The sequencing sample was made of naive CD4+ T cells from PBMCs. Sample subset: CD45RA+ positively selected. J is TRBJ2-5 and V is TRBV10-3; possibly TRBD2 for D (6 bases). The CDR3 spells CAIRGGFGETQYF. The CDR3 bases are TGTGCCATCAGGGGGGGATTCGGGGAGACCCAGTACTTC.